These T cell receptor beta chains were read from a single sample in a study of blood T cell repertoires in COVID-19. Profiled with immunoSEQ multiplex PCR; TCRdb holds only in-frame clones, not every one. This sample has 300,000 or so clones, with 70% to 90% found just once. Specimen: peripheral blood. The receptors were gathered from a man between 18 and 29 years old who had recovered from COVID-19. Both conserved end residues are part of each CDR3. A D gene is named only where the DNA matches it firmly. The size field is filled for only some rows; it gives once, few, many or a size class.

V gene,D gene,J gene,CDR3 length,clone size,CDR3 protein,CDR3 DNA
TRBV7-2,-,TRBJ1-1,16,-,CASSLVLGTRNTEAFF,TGTGCCAGCAGCTTAGTTCTTGGGACACGGAACACTGAAGCTTTCTTT
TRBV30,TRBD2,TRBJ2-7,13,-,CAGGGGATYEQYF,TGTGCCGGGGGCGGGGGGGCCACCTACGAGCAGTACTTC
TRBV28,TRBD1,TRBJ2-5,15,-,CASNTPGQGQETQYF,TGTGCCAGCAATACGCCGGGACAGGGCCAAGAGACCCAGTACTTC
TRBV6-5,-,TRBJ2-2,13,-,CASSTQGPGELFF,TGTGCCAGCAGTACTCAGGGCCCCGGGGAGCTGTTTTTT
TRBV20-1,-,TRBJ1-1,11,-,CSAPVNTEAFF,TGCAGTGCGCCAGTTAACACTGAAGCTTTCTTT
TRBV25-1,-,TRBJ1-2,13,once,CASSEAGHYGYTF,TGTGCCAGCAGTGAGGCGGGCCACTATGGCTACACCTTC
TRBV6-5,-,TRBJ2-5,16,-,CASSYGATQGSETQYF,TGTGCCAGCAGTTACGGGGCCACCCAGGGCTCGGAGACCCAGTACTTC
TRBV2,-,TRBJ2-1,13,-,CASGGNSYNEQFF,TGTGCCAGCGGGGGGAATTCCTACAATGAGCAGTTCTTC
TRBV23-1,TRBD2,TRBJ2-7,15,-,CASSQPTSGGYEQYF,TGCGCCAGCAGTCAACCGACCAGCGGGGGCTACGAGCAGTACTTC
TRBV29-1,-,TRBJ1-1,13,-,CSVDHGGDTEAFF,TGCAGCGTTGATCACGGAGGCGACACTGAAGCTTTCTTT
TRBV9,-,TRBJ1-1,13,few,CASSGAMNTEAFF,TGTGCCAGCAGCGGGGCCATGAACACTGAAGCTTTCTTT
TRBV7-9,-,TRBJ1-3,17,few,CASSGDLDSISGNTIYF,TGTGCCAGCAGCGGGGATCTAGACAGCATCTCTGGAAACACCATATATTTT
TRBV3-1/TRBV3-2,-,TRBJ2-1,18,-,CASSQDTGVDRSYNEQFF,TGTGCCAGCAGCCAAGATACGGGGGTAGATAGGTCCTACAATGAGCAGTTCTTC
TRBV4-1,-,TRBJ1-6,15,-,CASSRLAGADSPLHF,TGCGCCAGCAGCCGCCTGGCGGGCGCCGATTCACCCCTCCACTTT
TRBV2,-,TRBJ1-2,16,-,CASSGEGGTNNYGYTF,TGTGCCAGCAGTGGGGAAGGGGGGACTAATAACTATGGCTACACCTTC
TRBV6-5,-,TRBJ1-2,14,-,CASSSREGIYGYTF,TGTGCCAGCAGTTCCCGGGAGGGAATTTACGGCTACACCTTC
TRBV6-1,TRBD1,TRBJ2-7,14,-,CASSESGQDYEQYF,TGTGCCAGCAGTGAATCGGGACAGGACTACGAGCAGTACTTC
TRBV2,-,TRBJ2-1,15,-,CASTRAESSYNEQFF,TGTGCCAGCACCAGAGCGGAAAGCTCCTACAATGAGCAGTTCTTC
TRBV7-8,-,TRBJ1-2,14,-,CASSLAGGSYGYTF,TGTGCCAGCAGCTTAGCAGGGGGAAGCTATGGCTACACCTTC
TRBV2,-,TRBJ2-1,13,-,CASSQTVNNEQFF,TGTGCCAGCAGTCAAACGGTTAACAATGAGCAGTTCTTC
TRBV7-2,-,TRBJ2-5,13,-,CASSSPYQETQYF,TGTGCCAGCAGTTCTCCTTACCAAGAGACCCAGTACTTC
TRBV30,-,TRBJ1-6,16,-,CACGGQTLSYNSPLHF,TGTGCCTGCGGGGGGCAGACGTTATCCTATAATTCACCCCTCCACTTT
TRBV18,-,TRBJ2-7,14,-,CASSPRDLSYEQYF,TGTGCCAGCTCACCCCGGGATCTCTCCTACGAGCAGTACTTC
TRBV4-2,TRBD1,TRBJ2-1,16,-,CASSPWTGSSYNEQFF,TGTGCCAGCAGCCCTTGGACAGGGAGCTCCTACAATGAGCAGTTCTTC
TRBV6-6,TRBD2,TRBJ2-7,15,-,CASTPSPGTTLEQYF,TGTGCCAGCACTCCTTCCCCGGGGACTACGCTCGAGCAGTACTTC
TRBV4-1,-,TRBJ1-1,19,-,CASSQPLGGPRFLNTEAFF,TGCGCCAGCAGCCAACCTTTGGGGGGGCCGCGGTTTTTGAACACTGAAGCTTTCTTT
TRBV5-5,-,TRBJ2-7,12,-,CASSLNLYEQYF,TGTGCCAGCAGCCTTAATCTCTACGAGCAGTACTTC
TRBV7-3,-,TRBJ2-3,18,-,CASSLIGTRSHPPDTQYF,TGTGCCAGCAGCTTAATAGGTACTAGGTCGCACCCCCCAGATACGCAGTATTTT
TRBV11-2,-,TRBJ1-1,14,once,CASSLEQGLTEAFF,TGTGCCAGCAGCTTAGAACAGGGCCTCACTGAAGCTTTCTTT
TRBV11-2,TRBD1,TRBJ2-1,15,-,CASSKQGALHNEQFF,TGTGCCAGCAGCAAACAGGGGGCTCTTCACAATGAGCAGTTCTTC
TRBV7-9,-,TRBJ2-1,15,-,CASSSRGGSYNEQFF,TGTGCCAGCAGCTCCCGTGGCGGCTCCTACAATGAGCAGTTCTTC
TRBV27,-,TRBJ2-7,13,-,CASSLQGPYEQYF,TGTGCCAGCAGTTTACAGGGGCCCTACGAGCAGTACTTC
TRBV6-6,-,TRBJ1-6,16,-,CASSYPRTANISPLHF,TGTGCCAGCAGCTACCCCAGGACAGCAAATATCTCACCCCTCCACTTT
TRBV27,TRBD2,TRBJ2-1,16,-,CASSSVAGGLYNEQFF,TGTGCCAGCAGTTCTGTGGCGGGAGGACTATACAATGAGCAGTTCTTC
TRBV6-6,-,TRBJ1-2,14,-,CASSYSPPGDGYTF,TGTGCCAGCAGTTACTCTCCCCCGGGGGACGGCTACACCTTC
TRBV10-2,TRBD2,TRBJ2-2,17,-,CASSATSGRRNTGELFF,TGCGCCAGCAGTGCCACTAGCGGGAGGAGGAACACCGGGGAGCTGTTTTTT
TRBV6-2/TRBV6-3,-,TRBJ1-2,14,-,CASSSGLIGVWHTF,TGTGCCAGCAGTTCCGGGTTAATCGGAGTTTGGCACACCTTC
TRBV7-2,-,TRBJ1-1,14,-,CASSSSTSSTEAFF,TGTGCCAGCAGCTCTTCGACCTCTAGCACTGAAGCTTTCTTT
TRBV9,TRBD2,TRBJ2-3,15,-,CASSAAGGEGDTQYF,TGTGCCAGCAGCGCAGCGGGAGGGGAAGGAGATACGCAGTATTTT
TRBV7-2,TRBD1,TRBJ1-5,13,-,CASSQGVRQPQHF,TGTGCCAGCAGCCAGGGGGTTAGACAGCCCCAGCATTTT
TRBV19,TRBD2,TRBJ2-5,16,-,CASSWVSSGFGETQYF,TGTGCCAGTAGTTGGGTCTCTAGCGGGTTCGGGGAGACCCAGTACTTC
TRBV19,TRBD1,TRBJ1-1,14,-,CASTAGTGKTEAFF,TGTGCCAGTACCGCCGGGACAGGGAAGACTGAAGCTTTCTTT
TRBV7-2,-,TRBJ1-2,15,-,CASSSPLTYNYGYTF,TGTGCCAGCAGCTCCCCACTGACATATAACTATGGCTACACCTTC
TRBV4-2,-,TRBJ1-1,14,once,CASSQVYRNTEAFF,TGTGCCAGCAGCCAAGTCTACAGGAACACTGAAGCTTTCTTT
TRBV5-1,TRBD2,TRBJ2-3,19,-,CASSLRASGRVPTTDTQYF,TGCGCCAGCAGCTTGAGGGCTAGCGGGAGGGTCCCCACCACAGATACGCAGTATTTT
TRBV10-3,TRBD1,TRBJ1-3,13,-,CAIGQGAGNTIYF,TGTGCCATCGGACAGGGGGCTGGAAACACCATATATTTT